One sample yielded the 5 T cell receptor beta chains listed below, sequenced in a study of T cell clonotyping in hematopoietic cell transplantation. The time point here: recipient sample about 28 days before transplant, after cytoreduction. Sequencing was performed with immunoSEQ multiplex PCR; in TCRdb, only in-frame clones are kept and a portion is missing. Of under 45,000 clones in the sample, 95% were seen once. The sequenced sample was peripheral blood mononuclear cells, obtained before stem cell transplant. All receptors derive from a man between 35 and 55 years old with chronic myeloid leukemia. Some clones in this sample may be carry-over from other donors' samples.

DNA of the CDR3: TGCGCCAGCAGCTTGGTGGGACCCACAGGGGAGACCCAGTACTTC. Translating gives CASSLVGPTGETQYF. This chain uses TRBV5-1 with TRBJ2-5; possible D gene TRBD1, 6 bases. Deletions cut 0 bases from V and 5 bases from J, with 14 bases between. The CDR3 has 15 amino acids. Germline V lookup: CDR1 SGHRS, CDR2 YFSETQ.

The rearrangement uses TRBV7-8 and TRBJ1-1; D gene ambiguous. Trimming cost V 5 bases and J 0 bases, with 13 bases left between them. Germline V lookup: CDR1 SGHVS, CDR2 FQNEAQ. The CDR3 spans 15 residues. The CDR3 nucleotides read TGTGCCAGCAGCGAGACTCAGGCCATGAACACTGAAGCTTTCTTT. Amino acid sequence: CASSETQAMNTEAFF. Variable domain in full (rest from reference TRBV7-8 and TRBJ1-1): GAGVSQSPRYKVAKRGQDVALRCDPISGHVSLFWYQQALGQGPEFLTYFQNEAQLDKSGLPSDRFFAERPEGSVSTLKIQRTQQEDSAVYLCASSETQAMNTEAFFGQGTRLTVV.

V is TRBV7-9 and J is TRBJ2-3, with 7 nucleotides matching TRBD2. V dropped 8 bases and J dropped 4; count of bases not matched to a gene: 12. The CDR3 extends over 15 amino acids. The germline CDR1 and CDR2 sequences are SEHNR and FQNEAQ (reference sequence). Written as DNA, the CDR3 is TGTGCCAGCGCCACAGCGGGGTTAGGGCCAGATACGCAGTATTTT. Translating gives CASATAGLGPDTQYF.

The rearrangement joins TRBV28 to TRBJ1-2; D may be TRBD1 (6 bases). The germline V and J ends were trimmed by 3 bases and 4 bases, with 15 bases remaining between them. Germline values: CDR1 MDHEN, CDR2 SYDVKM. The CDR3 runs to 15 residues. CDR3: CASSFQGQSRYGYTF. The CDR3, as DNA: TGTGCCAGCAGTTTCCAGGGGCAAAGCCGCTATGGCTACACCTTC.

CDR3 loop: CASSPPGQGDYGYTF. The CDR3 DNA sequence: TGTGCCAGCAGTCCCCCGGGACAGGGTGACTATGGCTACACCTTC. J is TRBJ1-2 and V is TRBV28, with 9 positions matching TRBD1. Per germline, CDR1 MDHEN and CDR2 SYDVKM. The CDR3 has 15 amino acids. Trimming removed 5 bases from V and 3 bases from J; junction bases left unmatched: 7.